The T cell receptor (beta chain) described here comes from a study of graft-versus-host responses after intestinal transplantation. As for the study in general: Recipients obtained multivisceral, liver-intestinal, or isolated intestinal transplants. Induction using anti-thymocyte globulin, followed by tacrolimus and steroids for 2 to 4 years, was given to all recipients. Study results and caveats: Allografts of one patient group, those with graft-donor T cell macrochimerism, had high graft-versus-host to host-versus-graft clonal ratios.

As regards this clone: Its antigen is unidentified.

Clones were sequenced by immunoSEQ multiplex PCR, and TCRdb holds only the in-frame ones, with some missing. This table holds about 86,000 clones, approximately 90% found once. The origin of this receptor is a human donor who was the organ donor for an intestinal transplant. The specimen was unstimulated CD4+ T cells sorted from spleen or lymph node cells, collected before transplant.

This CDR3 reads CASRLEEGEGRTYGHTF. Here the CDR3 DNA reads TGTGCAAGTCGCTTAGAGGAGGGAGAGGGCAGGACGTATGGCCACACCTTC. The chain employs TRBV12-2 and TRBJ1-2. TRBV12-2 is listed as a pseudogene. The CDR3 consists of 17 residues.